Following are 12 T cell receptor beta chains from one sample sequenced in a study of cytomegalovirus exposure and HLA in healthy donors. Primers included in the PCR were 60 Vbeta and 13 Jbeta primers. Sequenced by immunoSEQ multiplex PCR; TCRdb stores in-frame clones only, minus some. The table includes about 130,000 clones, approximately 8.7% detected once. The sample comprised PBMCs. The source of these receptors is a man between 40 and 49 years old in good health and CMV-seronegative.

This rearrangement joins TRBV2 to TRBJ1-4; D ambiguous. The length of the CDR3 is 15 residues. Looked up from germline, CDR1 is SNHLY and CDR2 is FYNNEI. The germline V and J ends were trimmed by 2 bases and 2 bases, with 9 bases remaining between them. The CDR3 here is CASSETSVTNEKLFF. The DNA of the CDR3 is TGTGCCAGCAGTGAAACTTCCGTCACTAATGAAAAACTGTTTTTT. Full variable domain (rest looked up from reference TRBV2 and TRBJ1-4): EPEVTQTPSHQVTQMGQEVILRCVPISNHLYFYWYRQILGQKVEFLVSFYNNEISEKSEIFDDQFSVERPDGSNFTLKIRSTKLEDSAMYFCASSETSVTNEKLFFGSGTQLSVL.

This clone has a handful of counts. V and J are TRBV4-3 and TRBJ1-6; D possibly corresponds to TRBD1 (5 bases). The CDR3 covers 16 residues. The germline V gene has CDR1 LGHNA and CDR2 YSLEER. V was shortened by 0 bases and J by 9 bases, with 15 bases between the two germline ends. The CDR3 is CASSQDWGEASSPLHF. Written as DNA, the CDR3 is TGCGCCAGCAGCCAAGATTGGGGGGAGGCTAGTTCACCCCTCCACTTT.

The chain has TRBV10-3 and TRBJ2-5; 8 nucleotides align to TRBD2. CDR1 is ENHRY, CDR2 SYGVKD, per germline. With 0 bases clipped from V and 2 bases from J, the junction kept 5 bases outside the gene matches. The CDR3 is 16 amino acids. CDR3 protein: CAISESTAGAQETQYF. The CDR3 bases are TGTGCCATCAGTGAGTCGACAGCGGGAGCTCAAGAGACCCAGTACTTC.

This chain joins TRBV7-9 and TRBJ2-1; 9 bases fit TRBD2. Germline assignment: CDR1 SEHNR and CDR2 FQNEAQ (reference sequence). V lost 3 bases and J lost 4; bases outside the gene matches: 7. CDR3 length: 16 amino acids. CDR3 in amino acids: CASSFGKRGDYNEQFF. For the CDR3, the DNA is TGTGCCAGCAGCTTTGGGAAGCGGGGGGATTACAATGAGCAGTTCTTC. Full variable domain (missing parts from reference TRBV7-9 and TRBJ2-1): DTGVSQNPRHKITKRGQNVTFRCDPISEHNRLYWYRQTLGQGPEFLTYFQNEAQLEKSRLLSDRFSAERPKGSFSTLEIQRTEQGDSAMYLCASSFGKRGDYNEQFFGPGTRLTVL.

The CDR3 loop reads CASSLFTRNIQYF. The DNA of the CDR3 is TGTGCCAGCAGCTTATTCACTCGGAACATTCAGTACTTC. This rearrangement joins TRBV7-9 to TRBJ2-4; no firm D call. The germline V gene encodes CDR1 SEHNR and CDR2 FQNEAQ (reference sequence). With 2 bases removed from V and 7 bases from J, the gap between germline ends came to 9 bases. The CDR3 has 13 amino acids. The full variable domain, its missing parts supplied by reference TRBV7-9 and TRBJ2-4, is DTGVSQNPRHKITKRGQNVTFRCDPISEHNRLYWYRQTLGQGPEFLTYFQNEAQLEKSRLLSDRFSAERPKGSFSTLEIQRTEQGDSAMYLCASSLFTRNIQYFGAGTRLSVL.

The V and J genes are TRBV5-1 and TRBJ2-2; D gene unclear. The CDR3 loop spans 15 amino acids. The germline CDR1 and CDR2 sequences are SGHRS and YFSETQ. V was shortened by 4 bases and J by 0 bases, with 10 bases between the two germline ends. CDR3 coding DNA: TGCGCCAGCAGCCCTCCGTTCCCGAACACCGGGGAGCTGTTTTTT. This codes for CASSPPFPNTGELFF. Together with reference TRBV5-1 and TRBJ2-2, the CDR3 gives the full variable domain: KAGVTQTPRYLIKTRGQQVTLSCSPISGHRSVSWYQQTPGQGLQFLFEYFSETQRNKGNFPGRFSGRQFSNSRSEMNVSTLELGDSALYLCASSPPFPNTGELFFGEGSRLTVL.

This clone was counted a few times. The chain combines TRBV10-3 with TRBJ2-5; TRBD1 agrees at 9 bases. Judging by the DNA end, TRBJ2-7 fits better; the J call may be wrong. Germline values: CDR1 ENHRY, CDR2 SYGVKD. The CDR3 extends over 14 amino acids. CDR3 residues: CAIRETGGEYEQYF. CDR3 DNA sequence: TGTGCCATCAGGGAAACAGGGGGCGAATACGAGCAGTACTTC.

The chain couples TRBV4-1 to TRBJ2-1, with 11 bases matching TRBD2. V shed 3 bases and J 4 bases; nucleotides not matched to a gene: 8. Per germline, CDR1 MGHRA and CDR2 YSYEKL. The length of the CDR3 is 17 residues. The CDR3 loop is CASSQGVWTSGYNEQFF. In DNA form, the CDR3 reads TGCGCCAGCAGCCAGGGGGTATGGACTAGCGGGTACAATGAGCAGTTCTTC.

J is TRBJ2-3 and V is TRBV29-1; maybe TRBD1 (5 bases). V was trimmed by 6 bases and J by 3 bases, leaving 13 bases between them. This CDR3 has 13 amino acids. Germline lookup yields CDR1 SQVTM and CDR2 ANQGSEA. CDR3 DNA sequence: TGCAGCGTCTACTACAGGAATACAGATACGCAGTATTTT. Translating it yields CSVYYRNTDTQYF.

This clone turned up a few times. CDR3 nucleotide sequence: TGTGCCAGCAGTATCGACAGGGTGGGAGACGGCTACACCTTC. Amino acids: CASSIDRVGDGYTF. The J gene is TRBJ1-2, the V gene TRBV6-5; the match to TRBD1 covers 7 bases. Germline V CDR1 and CDR2: MNHEY, SVGAGI. Trimming cost V 5 bases and J 8 bases; bases outside gene matches: 11. The CDR3 is made up of 14 amino acids.

The chain employs TRBV27 and TRBJ2-3; D perhaps matches TRBD2 (6 bases). The ends were cut back, 10 bases at V and 3 bases at J, with 17 bases in the middle. Germline CDR1 is MNHEY and CDR2 is SMNVEV (reference sequence). CDR3 size: 14 residues. The CDR3, as DNA: TGTGCCACTCCGCCGGGACTCCGAACAGATACGCAGTATTTT. It specifies CATPPGLRTDTQYF.

By sample share, this clone is medium-sized (0.01 to 0.1%). This chain joins TRBV5-5 and TRBJ2-4; D call uncertain. CDR3 length equals 13 residues. The germline V gene encodes CDR1 SGHKS and CDR2 YYEKEE (reference sequence). The germline V and J ends were trimmed by 3 bases and 9 bases, with 13 bases remaining between them. The DNA for the CDR3 is TGTGCCAGCAGCTCGCCCCAGGTGATCATTCAGTACTTC. Translated, it gives CASSSPQVIIQYF.